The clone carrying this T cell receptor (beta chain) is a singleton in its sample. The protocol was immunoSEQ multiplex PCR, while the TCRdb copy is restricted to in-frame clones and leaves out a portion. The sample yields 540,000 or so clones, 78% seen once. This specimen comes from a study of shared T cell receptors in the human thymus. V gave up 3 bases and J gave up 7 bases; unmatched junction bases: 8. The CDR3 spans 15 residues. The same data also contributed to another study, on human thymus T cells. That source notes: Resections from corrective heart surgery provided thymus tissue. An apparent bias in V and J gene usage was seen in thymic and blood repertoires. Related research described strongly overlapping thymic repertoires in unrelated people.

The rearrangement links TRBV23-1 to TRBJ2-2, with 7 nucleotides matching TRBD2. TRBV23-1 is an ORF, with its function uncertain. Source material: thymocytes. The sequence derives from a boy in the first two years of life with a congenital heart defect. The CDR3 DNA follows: TGCGCCAGCAGTCACGACGGACTAGGTAGCGGGGAGCTGTTTTTT. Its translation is CASSHDGLGSGELFF.